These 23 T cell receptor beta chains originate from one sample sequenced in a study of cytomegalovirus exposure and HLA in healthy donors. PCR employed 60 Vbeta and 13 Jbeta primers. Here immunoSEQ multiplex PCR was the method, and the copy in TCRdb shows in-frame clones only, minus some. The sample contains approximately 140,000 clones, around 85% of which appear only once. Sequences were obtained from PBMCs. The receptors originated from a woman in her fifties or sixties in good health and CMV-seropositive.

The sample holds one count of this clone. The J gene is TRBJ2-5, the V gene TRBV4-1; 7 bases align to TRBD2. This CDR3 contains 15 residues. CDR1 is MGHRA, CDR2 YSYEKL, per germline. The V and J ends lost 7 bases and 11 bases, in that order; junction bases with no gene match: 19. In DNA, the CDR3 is TGCGCCAGCAATCCGGGCTGGGGGGGACGGAGGGAGCAGTACTTC. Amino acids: CASNPGWGGRREQYF.

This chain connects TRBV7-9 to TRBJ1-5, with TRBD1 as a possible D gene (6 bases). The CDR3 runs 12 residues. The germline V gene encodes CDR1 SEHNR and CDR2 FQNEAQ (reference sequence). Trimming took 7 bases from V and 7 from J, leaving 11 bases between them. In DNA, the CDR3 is TGTGCCAGCACAGGGGCCAACCAGCCCCAGCATTTT. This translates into CASTGANQPQHF. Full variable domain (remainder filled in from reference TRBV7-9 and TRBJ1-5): DTGVSQNPRHKITKRGQNVTFRCDPISEHNRLYWYRQTLGQGPEFLTYFQNEAQLEKSRLLSDRFSAERPKGSFSTLEIQRTEQGDSAMYLCASTGANQPQHFGDGTRLSIL.

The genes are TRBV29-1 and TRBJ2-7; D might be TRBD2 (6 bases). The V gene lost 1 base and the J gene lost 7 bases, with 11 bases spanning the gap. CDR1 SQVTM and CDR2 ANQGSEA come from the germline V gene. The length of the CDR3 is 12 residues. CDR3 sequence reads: CSVEAGVREQYF. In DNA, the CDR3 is TGCAGCGTTGAAGCGGGGGTTAGGGAGCAGTACTTC.

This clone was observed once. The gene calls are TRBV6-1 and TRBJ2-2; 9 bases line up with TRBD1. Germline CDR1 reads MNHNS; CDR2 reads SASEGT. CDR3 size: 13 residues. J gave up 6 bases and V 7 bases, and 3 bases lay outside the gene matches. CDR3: CASIGTGSGELFF. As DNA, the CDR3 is TGTGCCAGCATCGGGACAGGGTCCGGGGAGCTGTTTTTT.

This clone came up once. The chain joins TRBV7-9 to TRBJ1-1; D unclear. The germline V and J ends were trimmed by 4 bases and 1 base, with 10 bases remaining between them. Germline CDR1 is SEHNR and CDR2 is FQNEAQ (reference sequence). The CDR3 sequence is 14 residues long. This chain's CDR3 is CASSSGRSNTEAFF. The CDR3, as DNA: TGTGCCAGCAGCTCCGGGAGATCGAACACTGAAGCTTTCTTT.

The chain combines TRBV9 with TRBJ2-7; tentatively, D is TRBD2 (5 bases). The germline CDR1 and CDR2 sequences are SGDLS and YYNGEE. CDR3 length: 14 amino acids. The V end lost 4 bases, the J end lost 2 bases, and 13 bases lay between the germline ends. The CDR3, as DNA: TGTGCCAGCAGCTCCCGGGATCGCACCTACGAGCAGTACTTC. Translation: CASSSRDRTYEQYF.

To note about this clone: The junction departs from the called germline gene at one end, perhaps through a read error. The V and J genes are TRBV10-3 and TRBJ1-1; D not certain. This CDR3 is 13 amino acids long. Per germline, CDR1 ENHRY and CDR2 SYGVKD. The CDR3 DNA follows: TGTGCCATCAGTGAAAAACAGAACGCTGAAGCTTTCTTT. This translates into CAISEKQNAEAFF.

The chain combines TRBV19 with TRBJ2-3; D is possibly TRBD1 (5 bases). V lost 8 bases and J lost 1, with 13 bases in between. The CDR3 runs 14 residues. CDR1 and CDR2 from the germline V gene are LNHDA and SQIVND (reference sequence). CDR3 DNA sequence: TGTGCCAGTGGACAAGACTTCCGCACAGATACGCAGTATTTT. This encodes CASGQDFRTDTQYF.

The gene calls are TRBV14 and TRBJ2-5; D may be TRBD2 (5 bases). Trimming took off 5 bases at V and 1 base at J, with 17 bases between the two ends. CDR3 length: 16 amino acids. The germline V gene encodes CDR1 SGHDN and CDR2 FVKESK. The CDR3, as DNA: TGTGCCAGCAGCAAGATCGCGGGTTTCTCCCAAGAGACCCAGTACTTC. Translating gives CASSKIAGFSQETQYF. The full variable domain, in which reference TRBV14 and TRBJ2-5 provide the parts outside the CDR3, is EAGVTQFPSHSVIEKGQTVTLRCDPISGHDNLYWYRRVMGKEIKFLLHFVKESKQDESGMPNNRFLAERTGGTYSTLKVQPAELEDSGVYFCASSKIAGFSQETQYFGPGTRLLVL.

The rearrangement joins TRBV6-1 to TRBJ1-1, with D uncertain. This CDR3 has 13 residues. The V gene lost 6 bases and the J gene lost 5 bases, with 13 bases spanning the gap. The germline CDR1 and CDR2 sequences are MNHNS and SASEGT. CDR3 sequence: CASRLGLPTEAFF. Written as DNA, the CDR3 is TGTGCCAGCAGGTTGGGCTTACCAACTGAAGCTTTCTTT.

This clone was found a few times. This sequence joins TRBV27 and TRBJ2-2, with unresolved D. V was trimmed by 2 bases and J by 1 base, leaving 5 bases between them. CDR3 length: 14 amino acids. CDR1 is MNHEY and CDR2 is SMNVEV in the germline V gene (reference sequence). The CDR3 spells CASSLQMNTGELFF. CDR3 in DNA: TGTGCCAGCAGTTTACAAATGAACACCGGGGAGCTGTTTTTT.

The CDR3 DNA is TGTGCCAGCAGCCAAGATGGGACTAGCCTAGAGACCCAGTACTTC. It encodes CASSQDGTSLETQYF. This chain uses TRBV4-2 with TRBJ2-5; 9 bases are shared with TRBD2. The CDR3 is made up of 15 amino acids. Germline lookup yields CDR1 LGHNA and CDR2 YNFKEQ. V dropped 0 bases and J dropped 4; count of bases not matched to a gene: 3.

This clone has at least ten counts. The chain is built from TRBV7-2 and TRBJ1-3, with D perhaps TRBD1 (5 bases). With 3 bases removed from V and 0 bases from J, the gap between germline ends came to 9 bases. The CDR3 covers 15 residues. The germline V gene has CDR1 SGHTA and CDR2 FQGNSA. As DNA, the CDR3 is TGTGCCAGCAGCTTTGGGGCCAGCTCTGGAAACACCATATATTTT. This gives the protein CASSFGASSGNTIYF.

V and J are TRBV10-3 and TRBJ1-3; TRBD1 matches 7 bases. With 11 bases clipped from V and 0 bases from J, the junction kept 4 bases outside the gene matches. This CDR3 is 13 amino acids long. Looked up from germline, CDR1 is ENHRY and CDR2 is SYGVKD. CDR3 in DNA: TGTGCCGTGGGACAGCCCTCTGGAAACACCATATATTTT. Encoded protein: CAVGQPSGNTIYF.

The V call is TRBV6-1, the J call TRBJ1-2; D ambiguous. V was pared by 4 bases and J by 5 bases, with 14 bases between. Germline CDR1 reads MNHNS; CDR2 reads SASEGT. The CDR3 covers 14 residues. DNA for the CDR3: TGTGCCAGCAGTGCAGGCCTCGATTTTTATGGCTACACCTTC. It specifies CASSAGLDFYGYTF.

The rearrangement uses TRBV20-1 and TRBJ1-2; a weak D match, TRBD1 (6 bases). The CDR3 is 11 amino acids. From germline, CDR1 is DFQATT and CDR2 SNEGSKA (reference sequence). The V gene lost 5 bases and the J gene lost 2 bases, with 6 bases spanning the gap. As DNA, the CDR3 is TGCAGTGCTGGACAGAACTATGGCTACACCTTC. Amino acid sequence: CSAGQNYGYTF.

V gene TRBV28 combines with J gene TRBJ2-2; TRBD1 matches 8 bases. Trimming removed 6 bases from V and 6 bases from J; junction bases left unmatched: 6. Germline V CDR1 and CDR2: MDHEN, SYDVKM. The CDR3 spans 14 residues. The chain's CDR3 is CASRQGAGAGELFF. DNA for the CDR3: TGTGCCAGCAGGCAGGGGGCTGGGGCCGGGGAGCTGTTTTTT.

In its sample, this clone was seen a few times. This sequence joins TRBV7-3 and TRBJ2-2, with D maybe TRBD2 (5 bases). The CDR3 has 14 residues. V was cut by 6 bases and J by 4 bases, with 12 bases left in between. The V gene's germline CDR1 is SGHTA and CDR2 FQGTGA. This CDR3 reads CASRLVASTGELFF. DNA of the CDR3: TGTGCCAGCAGGCTCGTAGCGAGCACCGGGGAGCTGTTTTTT. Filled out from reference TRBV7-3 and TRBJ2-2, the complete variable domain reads GAGVSQTPSNKVTEKGKYVELRCDPISGHTALYWYRQSLGQGPEFLIYFQGTGAADDSGLPNDRFFAVRPEGSVSTLKIQRTERGDSAVYLCASRLVASTGELFFGEGSRLTVL.

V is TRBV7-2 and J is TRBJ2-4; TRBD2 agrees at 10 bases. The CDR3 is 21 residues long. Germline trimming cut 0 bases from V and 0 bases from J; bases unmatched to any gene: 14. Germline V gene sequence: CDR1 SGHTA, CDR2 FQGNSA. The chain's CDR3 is CASSLAGGASGGALAKNIQYF. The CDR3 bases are TGTGCCAGCAGCTTAGCAGGCGGGGCTAGCGGGGGAGCTCTAGCCAAAAACATTCAGTACTTC.

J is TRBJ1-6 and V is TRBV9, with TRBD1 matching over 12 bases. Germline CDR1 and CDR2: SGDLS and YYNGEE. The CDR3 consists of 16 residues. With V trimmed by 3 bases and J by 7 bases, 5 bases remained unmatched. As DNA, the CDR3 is TGTGCCAGCAGCGCGGGACAGGGGGCTACCAATTCACCCCTCCACTTT. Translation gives CASSAGQGATNSPLHF.

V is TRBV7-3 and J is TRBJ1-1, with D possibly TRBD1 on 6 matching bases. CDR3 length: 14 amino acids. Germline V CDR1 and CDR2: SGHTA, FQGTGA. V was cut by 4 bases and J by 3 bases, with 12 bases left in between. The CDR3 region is CASSSGPGDTEAFF. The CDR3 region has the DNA TGTGCCAGCAGCTCGGGACCAGGGGACACTGAAGCTTTCTTT.

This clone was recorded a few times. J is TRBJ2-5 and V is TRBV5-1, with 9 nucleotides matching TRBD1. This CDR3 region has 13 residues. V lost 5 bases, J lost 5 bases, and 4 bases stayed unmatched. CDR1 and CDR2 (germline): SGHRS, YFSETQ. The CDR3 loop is CASRFGTGETQYF. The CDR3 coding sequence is TGCGCCAGCAGATTTGGGACAGGGGAGACCCAGTACTTC. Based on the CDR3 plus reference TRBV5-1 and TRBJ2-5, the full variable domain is KAGVTQTPRYLIKTRGQQVTLSCSPISGHRSVSWYQQTPGQGLQFLFEYFSETQRNKGNFPGRFSGRQFSNSRSEMNVSTLELGDSALYLCASRFGTGETQYFGPGTRLLVL.

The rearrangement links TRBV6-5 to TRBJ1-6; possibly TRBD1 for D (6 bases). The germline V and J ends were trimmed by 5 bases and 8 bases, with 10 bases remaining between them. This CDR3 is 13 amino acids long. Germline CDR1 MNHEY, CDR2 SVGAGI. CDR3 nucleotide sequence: TGTGCCAGCAGTATAGGGGGTTATTCACCCCTCCACTTT. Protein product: CASSIGGYSPLHF.